This T cell receptor beta chain is drawn from a study of blood T cells in healthy people across ages. This clonotype appeared a few times. What it binds is not known. The study's findings and limits: The unknown donor CMV status may have confounded expanded clonotype changes. Older individuals had lower TCR beta diversity per million T cells (the decline was roughly linear).

A second PCR of 7 to 11 cycles used a sample-barcoded 5' primer and a J-beta primer mix. There were at least 2.5 million CDR3-containing paired-end reads obtained from each sample. TCRdb re-derived calls from the 5' RACE reads in MiXCR, one entry per CDR3 protein. The table lists 800,000 to 950,000 distinct CDR3 sequences, almost 30% of them singletons. The length of the CDR3 is 14 residues. Germline assignment: CDR1 MGHRA and CDR2 YSYEKL. V was shortened by 1 base and J by 8 bases, with 14 bases between the two germline ends. These data were likewise used in another study, on T cells of mothers and their children. That publication notes: Inherited differences only slightly affect thymic shaping of TCR recombination output.

Sequences were obtained from blood. The chain couples TRBV4-1 to TRBJ1-2; D is unclear. The sequence was collected from a woman aged 40 to 55 in good health. The CDR3 sequence: CASSQGPIQAGYTF. CDR3 sequence (DNA): TGCGCCAGCAGCCAAGGGCCGATCCAGGCCGGCTACACCTTC.